This T cell receptor beta chain was retrieved from a study of cytomegalovirus exposure and HLA in healthy donors. Study-wide results and caveats: It was likely that a cluster of highly shared sequence variants was a sequencing artifact. An analysis done earlier found most TCR beta V segments productive about 87% or about 30% of the time.

The PCR ran on 60 Vbeta and 13 Jbeta primers. The table came from immunoSEQ multiplex PCR; TCRdb's copy has only in-frame clones and leaves some out. This sample contains nearly 200,000 clones. The CDR3 is 13 residues long. Germline V gene lookup returns CDR1 LNHDA and CDR2 SQIVND (reference sequence). J lost 11 bases, V lost 5 bases, and 11 bases had no gene match. For this clone: The antigen remains unidentified.

Donors counted as nominally healthy when sampled, yet unrecorded immune exposures were likely. J is TRBJ1-1 and V is TRBV19; TRBD1 matches at 7 bases. Material: PBMCs. This clonotype was obtained from a boy younger than 18 in good health and CMV-seronegative. CDR3 DNA sequence: TGTGCCAGTAGTGATATGGCCGACAGGGAGGCTTTCTTT. This encodes CASSDMADREAFF.